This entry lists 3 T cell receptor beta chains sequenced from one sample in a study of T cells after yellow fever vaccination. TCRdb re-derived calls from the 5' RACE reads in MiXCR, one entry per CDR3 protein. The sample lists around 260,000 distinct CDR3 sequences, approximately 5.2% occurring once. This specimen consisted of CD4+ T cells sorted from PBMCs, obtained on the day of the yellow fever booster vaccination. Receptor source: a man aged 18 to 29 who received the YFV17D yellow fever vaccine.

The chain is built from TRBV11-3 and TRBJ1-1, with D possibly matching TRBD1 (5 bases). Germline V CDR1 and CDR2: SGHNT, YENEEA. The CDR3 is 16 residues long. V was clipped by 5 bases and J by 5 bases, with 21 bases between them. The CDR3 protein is CASSTGGPTSGTEAFF. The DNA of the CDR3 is TGTGCCAGCAGCACAGGTGGTCCCACCAGCGGTACTGAAGCTTTCTTT.

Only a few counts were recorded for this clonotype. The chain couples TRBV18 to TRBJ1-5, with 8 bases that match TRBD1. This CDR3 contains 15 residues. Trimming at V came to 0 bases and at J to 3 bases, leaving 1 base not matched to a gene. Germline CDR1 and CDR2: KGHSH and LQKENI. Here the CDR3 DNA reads TGTGCCAGCTCACCACCGGGACAGGACAATCAGCCCCAGCATTTT. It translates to CASSPPGQDNQPQHF. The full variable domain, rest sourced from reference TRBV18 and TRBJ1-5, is NAGVMQNPRHLVRRRGQEARLRCSPMKGHSHVYWYRQLPEEGLKFMVYLQKENIIDESGMPKERFSAEFPKEGPSILRIQQVVRGDSAAYFCASSPPGQDNQPQHFGDGTRLSIL.

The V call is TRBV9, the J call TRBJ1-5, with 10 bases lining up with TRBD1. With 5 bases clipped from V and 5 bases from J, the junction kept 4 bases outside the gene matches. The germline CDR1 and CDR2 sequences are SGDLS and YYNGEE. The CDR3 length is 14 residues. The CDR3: CASSGGTGDQPQHF. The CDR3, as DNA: TGTGCCAGCAGTGGGGGGACAGGGGATCAGCCCCAGCATTTT.